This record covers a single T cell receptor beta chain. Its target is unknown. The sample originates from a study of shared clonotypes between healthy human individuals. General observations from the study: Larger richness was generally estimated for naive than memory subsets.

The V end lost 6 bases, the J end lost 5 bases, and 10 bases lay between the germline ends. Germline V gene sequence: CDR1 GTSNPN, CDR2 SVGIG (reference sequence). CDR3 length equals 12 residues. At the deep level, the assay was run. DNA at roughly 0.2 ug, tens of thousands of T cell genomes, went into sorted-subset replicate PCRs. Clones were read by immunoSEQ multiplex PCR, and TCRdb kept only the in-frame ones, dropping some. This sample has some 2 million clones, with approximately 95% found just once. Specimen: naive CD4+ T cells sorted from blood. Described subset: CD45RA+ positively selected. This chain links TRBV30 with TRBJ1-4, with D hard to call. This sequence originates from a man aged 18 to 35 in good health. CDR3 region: CACWARNEKLFF. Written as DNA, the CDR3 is TGTGCCTGCTGGGCCCGAAATGAAAAACTGTTTTTT.